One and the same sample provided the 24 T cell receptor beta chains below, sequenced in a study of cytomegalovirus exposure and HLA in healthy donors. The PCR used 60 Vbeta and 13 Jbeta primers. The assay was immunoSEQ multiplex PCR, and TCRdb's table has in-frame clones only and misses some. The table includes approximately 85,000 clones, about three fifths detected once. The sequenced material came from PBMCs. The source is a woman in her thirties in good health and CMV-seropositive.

The CDR3 region is CASRSLKQGQTQYF. As DNA, the CDR3 is TGTGCCAGCAGATCGTTAAAACAGGGGCAGACCCAGTACTTC. The chain combines TRBV11-3 with TRBJ2-5, with 7 bases identical to TRBD1. CDR3 length: 14 residues. Losses at the gene ends were 6 bases for V and 6 bases for J; bases not matched to a gene: 10. Germline V gene lookup returns CDR1 SGHNT and CDR2 YENEEA.

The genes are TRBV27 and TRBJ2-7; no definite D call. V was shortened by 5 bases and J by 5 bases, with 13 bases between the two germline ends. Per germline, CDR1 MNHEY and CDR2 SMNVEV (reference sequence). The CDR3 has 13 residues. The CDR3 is CASSRQVVNEQYF. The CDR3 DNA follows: TGTGCCAGCAGTAGGCAGGTAGTTAACGAGCAGTACTTC.

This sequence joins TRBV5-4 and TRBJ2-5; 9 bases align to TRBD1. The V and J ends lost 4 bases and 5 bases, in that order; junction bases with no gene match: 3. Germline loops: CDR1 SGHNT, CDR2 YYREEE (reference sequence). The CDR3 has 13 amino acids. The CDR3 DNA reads TGTGCCAGCAGCCTACAGGGGGCGGAGACCCAGTACTTC. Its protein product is CASSLQGAETQYF.

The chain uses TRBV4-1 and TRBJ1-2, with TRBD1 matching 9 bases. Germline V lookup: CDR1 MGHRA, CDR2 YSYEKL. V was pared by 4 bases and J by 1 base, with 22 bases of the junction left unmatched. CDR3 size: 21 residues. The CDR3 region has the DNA TGCGCCAGCAGCCGGCGTCCCGGGACAGGGAACGGAGAGAAAATTAACTATGGCTACACCTTC. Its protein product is CASSRRPGTGNGEKINYGYTF.

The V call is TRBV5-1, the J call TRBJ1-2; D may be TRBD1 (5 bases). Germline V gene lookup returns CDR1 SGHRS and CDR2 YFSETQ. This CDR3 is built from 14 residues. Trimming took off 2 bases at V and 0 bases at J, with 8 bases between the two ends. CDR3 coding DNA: TGCGCCAGCAGCTTTGACAGCCCTAACTATGGCTACACCTTC. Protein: CASSFDSPNYGYTF.

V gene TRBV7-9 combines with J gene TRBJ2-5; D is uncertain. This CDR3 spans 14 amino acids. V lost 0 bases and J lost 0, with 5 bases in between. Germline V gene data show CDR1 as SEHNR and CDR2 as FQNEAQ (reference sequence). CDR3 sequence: CASSLATHQETQYF. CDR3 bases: TGTGCCAGCAGCTTAGCGACACACCAAGAGACCCAGTACTTC.

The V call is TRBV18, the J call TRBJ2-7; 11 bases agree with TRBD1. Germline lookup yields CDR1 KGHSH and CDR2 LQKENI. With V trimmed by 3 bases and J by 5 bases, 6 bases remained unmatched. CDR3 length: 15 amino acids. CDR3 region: CASSPAGQGGHEQYF. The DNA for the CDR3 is TGTGCCAGCTCACCTGCGGGACAGGGGGGCCACGAGCAGTACTTC. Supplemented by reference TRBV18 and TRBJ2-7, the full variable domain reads NAGVMQNPRHLVRRRGQEARLRCSPMKGHSHVYWYRQLPEEGLKFMVYLQKENIIDESGMPKERFSAEFPKEGPSILRIQQVVRGDSAAYFCASSPAGQGGHEQYFGPGTRLTVT.

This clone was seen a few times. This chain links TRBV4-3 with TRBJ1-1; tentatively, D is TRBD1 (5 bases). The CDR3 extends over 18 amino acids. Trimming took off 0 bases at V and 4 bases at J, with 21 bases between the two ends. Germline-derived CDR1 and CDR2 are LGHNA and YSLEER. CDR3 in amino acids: CASSQDFGHRSTGTEAFF. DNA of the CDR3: TGCGCCAGCAGCCAAGATTTTGGACACCGCAGTACGGGCACTGAAGCTTTCTTT.

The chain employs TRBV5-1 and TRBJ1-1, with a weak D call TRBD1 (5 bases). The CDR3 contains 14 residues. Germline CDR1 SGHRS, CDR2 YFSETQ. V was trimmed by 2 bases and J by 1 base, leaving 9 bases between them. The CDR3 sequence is CASSLQATNTEAFF. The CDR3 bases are TGCGCCAGCAGCTTACAGGCTACGAACACTGAAGCTTTCTTT.

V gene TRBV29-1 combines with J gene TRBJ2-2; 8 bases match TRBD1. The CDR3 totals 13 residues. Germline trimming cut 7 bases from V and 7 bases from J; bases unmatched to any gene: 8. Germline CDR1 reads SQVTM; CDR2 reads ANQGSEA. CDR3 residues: CSAKQGVIGELFF. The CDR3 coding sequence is TGCAGCGCGAAACAGGGGGTGATCGGGGAGCTGTTTTTT.

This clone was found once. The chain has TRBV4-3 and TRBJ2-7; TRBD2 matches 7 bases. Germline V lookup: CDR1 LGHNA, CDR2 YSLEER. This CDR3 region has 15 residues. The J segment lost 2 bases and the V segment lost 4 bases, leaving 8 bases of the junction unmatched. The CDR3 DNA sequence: TGCGCCAGCAGCCGTCTCCGCGGGGGACCCTACGAGCAGTACTTC. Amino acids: CASSRLRGGPYEQYF.

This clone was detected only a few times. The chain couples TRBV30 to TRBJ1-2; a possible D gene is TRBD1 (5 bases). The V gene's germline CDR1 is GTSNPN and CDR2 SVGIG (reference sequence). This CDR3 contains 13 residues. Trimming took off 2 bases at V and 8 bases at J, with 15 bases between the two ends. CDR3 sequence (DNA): TGTGCCTGGAGTACCGCAGGGTATGGCGGCTACACCTTC. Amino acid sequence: CAWSTAGYGGYTF.

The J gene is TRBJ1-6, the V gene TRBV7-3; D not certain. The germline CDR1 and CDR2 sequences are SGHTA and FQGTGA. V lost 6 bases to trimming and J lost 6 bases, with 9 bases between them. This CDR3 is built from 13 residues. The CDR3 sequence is CASRGDPNSPLHF. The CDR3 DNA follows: TGTGCCAGCAGGGGAGACCCTAATTCACCCCTCCACTTT.

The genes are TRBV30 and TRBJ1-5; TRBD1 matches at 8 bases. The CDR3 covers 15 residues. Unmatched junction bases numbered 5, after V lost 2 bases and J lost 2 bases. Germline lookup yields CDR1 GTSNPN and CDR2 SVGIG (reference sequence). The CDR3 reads CAWSLDRGRNQPQHF. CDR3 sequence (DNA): TGTGCCTGGAGTCTAGACAGGGGCCGCAATCAGCCCCAGCATTTT. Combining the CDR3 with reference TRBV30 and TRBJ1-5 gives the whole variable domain SQTIHQWPATLVQPVGSPLSLECTVEGTSNPNLYWYRQAAGRGLQLLFYSVGIGQISSEVPQNLSASRPQDRQFILSSKKLLLSDSGFYLCAWSLDRGRNQPQHFGDGTRLSIL.

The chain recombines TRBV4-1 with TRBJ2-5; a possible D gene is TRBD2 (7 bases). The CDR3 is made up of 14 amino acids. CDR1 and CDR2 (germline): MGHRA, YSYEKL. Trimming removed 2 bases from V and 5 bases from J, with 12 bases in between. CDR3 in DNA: TGCGCCAGCAGCCAACCCTGGGGGGGCGAGACCCAGTACTTC. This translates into CASSQPWGGETQYF.

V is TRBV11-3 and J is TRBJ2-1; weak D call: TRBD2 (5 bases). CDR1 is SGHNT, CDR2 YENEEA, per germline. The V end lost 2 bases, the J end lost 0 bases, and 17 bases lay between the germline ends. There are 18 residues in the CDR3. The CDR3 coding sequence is TGTGCCAGCAGCTTAAGGTCGGGGTTCTACAGCTCCTACAATGAGCAGTTCTTC. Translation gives CASSLRSGFYSSYNEQFF.

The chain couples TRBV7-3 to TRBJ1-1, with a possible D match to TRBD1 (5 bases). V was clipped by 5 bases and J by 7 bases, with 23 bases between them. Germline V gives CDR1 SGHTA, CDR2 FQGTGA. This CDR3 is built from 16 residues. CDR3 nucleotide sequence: TGTGCCAGCAGCCAGGACACGAAAGGGGTATATGGTGAAGCTTTCTTT. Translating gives CASSQDTKGVYGEAFF.

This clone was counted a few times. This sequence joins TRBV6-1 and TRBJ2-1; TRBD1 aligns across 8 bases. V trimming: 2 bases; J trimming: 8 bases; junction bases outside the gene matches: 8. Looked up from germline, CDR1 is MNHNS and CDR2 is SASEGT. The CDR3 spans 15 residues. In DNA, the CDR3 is TGTGCCAGCAGTGAACGCAAAGACAGGGGCGATGAGCAGTTCTTC. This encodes CASSERKDRGDEQFF.

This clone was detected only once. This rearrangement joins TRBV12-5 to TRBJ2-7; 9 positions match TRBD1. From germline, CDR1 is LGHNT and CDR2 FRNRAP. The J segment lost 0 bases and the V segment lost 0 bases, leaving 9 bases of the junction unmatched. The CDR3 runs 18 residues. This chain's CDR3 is CASGLVLGQGLPSYEQYF. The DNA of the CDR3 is TGTGCTAGTGGTTTGGTACTGGGACAGGGCCTCCCCTCCTACGAGCAGTACTTC.

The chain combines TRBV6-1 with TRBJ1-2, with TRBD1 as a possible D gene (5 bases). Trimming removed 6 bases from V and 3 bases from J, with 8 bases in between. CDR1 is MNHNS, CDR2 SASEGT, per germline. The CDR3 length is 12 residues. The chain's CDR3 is CASRWGDYGYTF. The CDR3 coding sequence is TGTGCCAGCAGATGGGGGGACTATGGCTACACCTTC.

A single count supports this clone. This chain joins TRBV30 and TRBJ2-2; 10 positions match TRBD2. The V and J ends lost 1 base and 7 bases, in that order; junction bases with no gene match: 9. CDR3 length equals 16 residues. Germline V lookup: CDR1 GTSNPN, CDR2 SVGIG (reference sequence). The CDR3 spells CAWSDGAGGRGGELFF. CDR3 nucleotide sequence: TGTGCCTGGAGTGATGGAGCGGGGGGGCGGGGCGGGGAGCTGTTTTTT.

CDR3 region: CASSNPSGSNQPQHF. The CDR3 DNA reads as TGTGCCAGCAGTAACCCCTCCGGGAGCAATCAGCCCCAGCATTTT. The chain uses TRBV6-1 and TRBJ1-5; D remains unclear. The CDR3 has 15 residues. Germline V gives CDR1 MNHNS, CDR2 SASEGT. V dropped 5 bases and J dropped 1 base, with 12 bases sitting between them.

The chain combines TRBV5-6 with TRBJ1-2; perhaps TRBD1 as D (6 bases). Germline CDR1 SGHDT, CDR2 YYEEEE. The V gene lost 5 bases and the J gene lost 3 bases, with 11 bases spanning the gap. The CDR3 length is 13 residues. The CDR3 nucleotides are TGTGCCAGCAGGTTACAGGGAGACTATGGCTACACCTTC. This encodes CASRLQGDYGYTF.

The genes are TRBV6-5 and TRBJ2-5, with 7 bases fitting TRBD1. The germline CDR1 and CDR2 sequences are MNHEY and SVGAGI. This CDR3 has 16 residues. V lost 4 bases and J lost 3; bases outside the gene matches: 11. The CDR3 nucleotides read TGTGCCAGCAGTTCCGGGATGACAGGGCACGAAGAGACCCAGTACTTC. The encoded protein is CASSSGMTGHEETQYF.